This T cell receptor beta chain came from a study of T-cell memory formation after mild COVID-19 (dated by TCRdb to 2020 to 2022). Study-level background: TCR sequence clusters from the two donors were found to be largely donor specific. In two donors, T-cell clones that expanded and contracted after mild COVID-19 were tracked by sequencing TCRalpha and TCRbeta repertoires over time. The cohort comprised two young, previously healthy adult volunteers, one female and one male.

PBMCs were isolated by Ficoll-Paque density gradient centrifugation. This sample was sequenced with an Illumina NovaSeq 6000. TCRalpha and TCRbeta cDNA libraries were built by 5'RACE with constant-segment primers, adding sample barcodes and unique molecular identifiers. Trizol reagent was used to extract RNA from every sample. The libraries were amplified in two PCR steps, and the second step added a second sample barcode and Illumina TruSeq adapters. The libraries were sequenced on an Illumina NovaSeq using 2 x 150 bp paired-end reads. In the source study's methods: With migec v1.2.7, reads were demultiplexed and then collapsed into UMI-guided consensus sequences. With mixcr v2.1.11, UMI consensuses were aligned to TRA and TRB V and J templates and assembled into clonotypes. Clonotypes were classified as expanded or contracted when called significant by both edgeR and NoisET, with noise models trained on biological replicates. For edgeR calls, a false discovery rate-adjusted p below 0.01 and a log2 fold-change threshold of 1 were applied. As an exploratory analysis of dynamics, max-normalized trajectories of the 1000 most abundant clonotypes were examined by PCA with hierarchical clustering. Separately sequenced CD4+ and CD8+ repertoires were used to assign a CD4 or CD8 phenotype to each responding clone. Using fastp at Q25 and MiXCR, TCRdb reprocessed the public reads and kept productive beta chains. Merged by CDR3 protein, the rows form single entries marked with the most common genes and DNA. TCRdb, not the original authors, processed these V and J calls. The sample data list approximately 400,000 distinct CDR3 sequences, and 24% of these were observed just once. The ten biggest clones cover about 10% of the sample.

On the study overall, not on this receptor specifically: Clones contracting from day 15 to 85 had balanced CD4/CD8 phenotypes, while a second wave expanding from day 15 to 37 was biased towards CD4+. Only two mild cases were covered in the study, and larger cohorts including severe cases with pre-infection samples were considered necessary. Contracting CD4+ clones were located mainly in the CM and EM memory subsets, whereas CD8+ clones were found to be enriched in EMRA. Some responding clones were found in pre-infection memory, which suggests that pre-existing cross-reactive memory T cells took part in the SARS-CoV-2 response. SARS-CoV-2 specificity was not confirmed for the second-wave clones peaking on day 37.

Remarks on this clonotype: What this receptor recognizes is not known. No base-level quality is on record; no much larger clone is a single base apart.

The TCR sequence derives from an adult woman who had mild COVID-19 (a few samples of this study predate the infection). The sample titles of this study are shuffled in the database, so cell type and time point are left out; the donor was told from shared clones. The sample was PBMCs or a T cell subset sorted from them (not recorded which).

The bases are TGTGCCAGCAGGCGAGTGGGTACTAGTCCTACCTACGAGCAGTACTTC. This translates into CASRRVGTSPTYEQYF. The rearranged segments are TRBV12-3 or TRBV12-4 and TRBJ2-7; a weak D assignment points to TRBD2 (5 bases agree). There are 16 amino acids in the CDR3, from cysteine to phenylalanine inclusive. Kept here is only the CDR3 DNA, which spans 48 bases and is read in frame from base 1. The junction shows trimming of 6 bases on V and 2 bases on J, plus 20 bases between the germline ends.